This TCR beta chain originates from a study of T cell responses to AZD1222 COVID-19 vaccine. About the research overall: Second doses that came at about 4 or about 12 weeks were put together. Findings and limits, study-wide: Spike-specific TCR breadth and depth rose after two AZD1222 doses. Within unmutated variant regions lay the reported targets of nearly half of spike-specific TCRs. Baseline seropositivity characterized only six AZD1222 recipients.

Some clones are missing from TCRdb's copy, which holds only in-frame ones; the method was immunoSEQ multiplex PCR. Among more than 95,000 clones, over 75% were seen once, and the ten largest hold 2% to 3%. As for this clone: Its target is not known.

Sequencing used peripheral blood, obtained on day 0 of AZD1222 vaccination. The TCR sequence derives from an adult in good health.

The CDR3, as DNA: TGTGCCAGCAGTCCCGGGACCCAGAGGAACACTGAAGCTTTCTTT. Amino acids: CASSPGTQRNTEAFF. The chain links TRBV27 to TRBJ1-1; D perhaps matches TRBD1 (5 bases). V was clipped by 5 bases and J by 1 base, with 14 bases between them. Germline CDR1 and CDR2: MNHEY and SMNVEV (reference sequence). The CDR3 runs 15 residues.